This T cell receptor beta chain appears in the sequencing data of a study of CD8 T cells in ankylosing spondylitis. This CDR3 contains 15 residues. V lost 2 bases and J 4 bases, leaving 9 bases between the germline ends. CDR1 MNHEY and CDR2 SVGAGI come from the germline V gene. A few counts support this clonotype. What it recognizes is unknown. Quantitative barcoded 5'-RACE was used to prepare TCR beta libraries. MiXCR, applied by TCRdb to the 5' RACE reads, yields one record per CDR3 protein. Of approximately 250,000 distinct CDR3 sequences listed, around 32% are singletons. Study-wide results and limits: According to the report, clones linked to the disease were significantly enriched in matched synovial fluid samples taken from ankylosing spondylitis patients. Some motif variants had been reported before (in reactive arthritis synovial fluid and blood). Seemingly characteristic of ankylosing spondylitis blood was a TCR beta motif consisting of several highly homologous variants.

The TCR sequence derives from a male donor with ankylosing spondylitis or in good health (not recorded which). The J gene is TRBJ2-6, the V gene TRBV6-5; D is perhaps TRBD2 (5 bases). Specimen: blood, either unsorted or a sorted T cell fraction (not recorded which). This CDR3 is CASSYRGTGANVLTF. The DNA of the CDR3 is TGTGCCAGCAGTTACCGGGGAACCGGGGCCAACGTCCTGACTTTC.